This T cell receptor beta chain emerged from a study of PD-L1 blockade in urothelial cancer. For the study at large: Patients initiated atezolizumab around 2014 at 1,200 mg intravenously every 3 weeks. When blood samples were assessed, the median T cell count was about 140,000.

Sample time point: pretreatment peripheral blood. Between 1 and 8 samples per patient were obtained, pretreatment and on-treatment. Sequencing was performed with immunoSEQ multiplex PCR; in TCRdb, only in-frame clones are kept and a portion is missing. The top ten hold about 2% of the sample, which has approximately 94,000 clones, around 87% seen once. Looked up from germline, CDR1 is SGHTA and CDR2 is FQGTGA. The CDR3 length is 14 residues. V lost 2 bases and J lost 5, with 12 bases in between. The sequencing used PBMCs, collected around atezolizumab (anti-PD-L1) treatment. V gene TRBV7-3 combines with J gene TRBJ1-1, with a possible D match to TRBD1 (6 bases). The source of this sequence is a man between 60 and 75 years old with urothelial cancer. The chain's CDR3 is CASSLGGAATEAFF. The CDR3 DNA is TGTGCCAGCAGCTTAGGGGGGGCGGCGACTGAAGCTTTCTTT.